The 16 T cell receptor beta chains presented below share a single source sample, sequenced in a study of T cell changes during pregnancy in multiple sclerosis. Libraries were prepared by immunoSEQ multiplex PCR; TCRdb keeps only in-frame clonotypes and omits some of them. The sample includes fewer than 85,000 clones, 93% of them seen just once. The specimen comprised peripheral blood, sampled in the second trimester of pregnancy. Every receptor here comes from a female donor with multiple sclerosis, enrolled in a pregnancy study.

This clone has only one observation. The V gene is TRBV27, the J gene TRBJ1-5; D uncertain. V was trimmed by 2 bases and J by 2 bases, leaving 7 bases between them. This CDR3 has 14 amino acids. The germline V gene encodes CDR1 MNHEY and CDR2 SMNVEV (reference sequence). CDR3 residues: CASSLNGGNQPQHF. Written as DNA, the CDR3 is TGTGCCAGCAGTTTAAACGGGGGCAATCAGCCCCAGCATTTT.

This sequence joins TRBV11-2 and TRBJ2-3; possible D gene TRBD2, 6 bases. The CDR3 is 19 residues long. V was clipped by 5 bases and J by 4 bases, with 28 bases between them. Per germline, CDR1 SGHAT and CDR2 FQNNGV. CDR3 nucleotide sequence: TGTGCCAGCAGCGCCGGGAGAGGGAAACTCAAACTGGACTCAGATACGCAGTATTTT. Protein: CASSAGRGKLKLDSDTQYF.

This chain joins TRBV6-1 and TRBJ1-2; 10 bases fit TRBD1. The CDR3 consists of 15 residues. V gave up 3 bases and J gave up 7 bases; unmatched junction bases: 8. The germline V gene has CDR1 MNHNS and CDR2 SASEGT. CDR3 in DNA: TGTGCCAGCAGTGAGTGGGACAGGGGAAAACCTGGCTACACCTTC. This codes for CASSEWDRGKPGYTF.

The chain recombines TRBV6-1 with TRBJ2-5; TRBD2 matches at 8 bases. The length of the CDR3 is 14 residues. Trimming removed 6 bases from V and 5 bases from J; junction bases left unmatched: 8. Germline V gene sequence: CDR1 MNHNS, CDR2 SASEGT. CDR3 sequence (DNA): TGTGCCAGCAGAATTAGCGGGGAGCGGGAGACCCAGTACTTC. It is translated as CASRISGERETQYF.

The J gene is TRBJ1-2, the V gene TRBV6-6; D might be TRBD1 (5 bases). CDR3 length: 15 residues. Trimming shortened V by 2 bases and J by 4 bases, and 14 bases separated the two germline ends. Germline assignment: CDR1 MNHNY and CDR2 SVGAGI (reference sequence). The CDR3: CASSYLPPGGYGYTF. CDR3 nucleotide sequence: TGTGCCAGCAGTTACCTGCCGCCGGGGGGCTATGGCTACACCTTC.

This clone was seen only once. This chain connects TRBV14 to TRBJ2-1; 11 positions agree with TRBD2. Per the germline V gene, CDR1 is SGHDN and CDR2 is FVKESK. V lost 3 bases to trimming and J lost 2 bases; unmatched junction nucleotides: 3. This CDR3 has 16 amino acids. Written as DNA, the CDR3 is TGTGCCAGCAGCCATCTAGCGGGGGGAACCTACAATGAGCAGTTCTTC. Translation: CASSHLAGGTYNEQFF. Full variable domain (outside the CDR3, taken from reference TRBV14 and TRBJ2-1): EAGVTQFPSHSVIEKGQTVTLRCDPISGHDNLYWYRRVMGKEIKFLLHFVKESKQDESGMPNNRFLAERTGGTYSTLKVQPAELEDSGVYFCASSHLAGGTYNEQFFGPGTRLTVL.

The chain joins TRBV6-1 to TRBJ1-1, with D hard to call. The CDR3 is 15 residues long. CDR1 is MNHNS, CDR2 SASEGT, per germline. Trimming removed 2 bases at V and 5 bases at J, with 15 bases between. The CDR3 DNA reads TGTGCCAGCAGTGAATTACGAGAGGGCTGGACTGAAGCTTTCTTT. This translates into CASSELREGWTEAFF.

This clone turned up a few times. The gene calls are TRBV2 and TRBJ1-6; 7 bases match TRBD1. Germline loops: CDR1 SNHLY, CDR2 FYNNEI. V gave up 6 bases and J gave up 1 base; unmatched junction bases: 9. This CDR3 contains 17 residues. CDR3 in DNA: TGTGCCAGCAGGGTTTGGAAGGGGGCTTCCTATAATTCACCCCTCCACTTT. Protein sequence: CASRVWKGASYNSPLHF.

The chain uses TRBV5-5 and TRBJ1-2; D possibly corresponds to TRBD1 (5 bases). Per the germline V gene, CDR1 is SGHKS and CDR2 is YYEKEE (reference sequence). Trimming cost V 3 bases and J 7 bases, with 28 bases left between them. This CDR3 is built from 18 residues. The DNA of the CDR3 is TGTGCCAGCAGCTCTTCGGGAGGGGATCGGGCCCTATGGGGTGGCTACACCTTC. Translation: CASSSSGGDRALWGGYTF.

V is TRBV5-1 and J is TRBJ1-5; the D is unclear. Trimming pared 4 bases from V and 9 bases from J, leaving 8 bases between. The germline V gene encodes CDR1 SGHRS and CDR2 YFSETQ. This CDR3 is 11 amino acids long. This CDR3 reads CASSPLSPQHF. CDR3 in DNA: TGCGCCAGCAGCCCGTTATCGCCCCAGCATTTT.

V gene TRBV30 combines with J gene TRBJ1-2, with TRBD1 identical over 7 bases. The V gene's germline CDR1 is GTSNPN and CDR2 SVGIG (reference sequence). V was clipped by 3 bases and J by 1 base; unmatched bases: 14. This CDR3 is 17 amino acids long. This CDR3 is CAWSPGGTGVLNYGYTF. The CDR3, as DNA: TGTGCCTGGAGCCCAGGAGGCACAGGGGTACTTAACTATGGCTACACCTTC.

The chain employs TRBV29-1 and TRBJ2-5; D might be TRBD1 (5 bases). CDR1 and CDR2 from the germline V gene are SQVTM and ANQGSEA. CDR3 length: 13 residues. Trimming removed 5 bases at V and 3 bases at J, with 13 bases between. CDR3 sequence (DNA): TGCAGCGTTCTGGGGCGCAGGGAAGAGACCCAGTACTTC. Amino acids: CSVLGRREETQYF.

V is TRBV30 and J is TRBJ2-5, with 7 nucleotides matching TRBD2. The CDR3 loop spans 13 amino acids. Trimming at V came to 3 bases and at J to 2 bases, leaving 3 bases not matched to a gene. Looked up from germline, CDR1 is GTSNPN and CDR2 is SVGIG (reference sequence). The CDR3 region is CAWRGGRQETQYF. In DNA, the CDR3 is TGTGCCTGGAGGGGAGGGAGGCAAGAGACCCAGTACTTC. The full variable domain, rest sourced from reference TRBV30 and TRBJ2-5, is SQTIHQWPATLVQPVGSPLSLECTVEGTSNPNLYWYRQAAGRGLQLLFYSVGIGQISSEVPQNLSASRPQDRQFILSSKKLLLSDSGFYLCAWRGGRQETQYFGPGTRLLVL.

In DNA form, the CDR3 reads TGTGCCAGCAGTACTACGTCCGGCTACGAGCAGTACTTC. This codes for CASSTTSGYEQYF. This chain links TRBV6-5 with TRBJ2-7; D gene uncertain. Trimming shortened V by 5 bases and J by 3 bases, and 11 bases separated the two germline ends. Germline lookup yields CDR1 MNHEY and CDR2 SVGAGI. The length of the CDR3 is 13 residues.

V gene TRBV25-1 combines with J gene TRBJ2-3; 9 bases align to TRBD1. The CDR3 totals 15 residues. V shed 3 bases and J 2 bases; nucleotides not matched to a gene: 3. Germline CDR1 reads MGHDK; CDR2 reads SYGVNS. The CDR3 here is CASSERTGVTDTQYF. Here the CDR3 DNA reads TGTGCCAGCAGTGAGAGGACAGGGGTCACAGATACGCAGTATTTT. The full variable domain, completed using reference TRBV25-1 and TRBJ2-3, is EADIYQTPRYLVIGTGKKITLECSQTMGHDKMYWYQQDPGMELHLIHYSYGVNSTEKGDLSSESTVSRIRTEHFPLTLESARPSHTSQYLCASSERTGVTDTQYFGPGTRLTVL.

The V and J genes are TRBV5-1 and TRBJ1-2, with D tentatively TRBD1 (6 bases). This CDR3 spans 14 amino acids. Trimming left V 4 bases short and J 2 bases short, with 12 bases between. Germline values: CDR1 SGHRS, CDR2 YFSETQ. Here the CDR3 DNA reads TGCGCCAGCAGCCTGGGGGACAACAACTATGGCTACACCTTC. Its translation: CASSLGDNNYGYTF.